The 16 T cell receptor beta chains below come from one sample, sequenced in a study of cytomegalovirus exposure and HLA in healthy donors. The primer mix had 60 Vbeta and 13 Jbeta primers. Measured with immunoSEQ multiplex PCR; TCRdb has only the in-frame clones, and not every one. The data contain 170,000 or so clones, roughly 87% of them singletons. The sequencing sample was made of PBMCs. Source of these receptors: a man in his fifties or sixties in good health and CMV-seronegative.

This chain joins TRBV9 and TRBJ2-5; no reliable D call. Deletions cut 0 bases from V and 1 base from J, with 10 bases between. Germline V CDR1 and CDR2: SGDLS, YYNGEE. The CDR3 is 15 amino acids. The CDR3 here is CASSVAYYPQETQYF. CDR3 in DNA: TGTGCCAGCAGCGTAGCCTACTACCCCCAAGAGACCCAGTACTTC.

The V gene is TRBV10-3, the J gene TRBJ1-2; D uncertain. The germline V and J ends were trimmed by 7 bases and 1 base, with 10 bases remaining between them. The CDR3 sequence is 13 residues long. The germline CDR1 and CDR2 sequences are ENHRY and SYGVKD. CDR3 bases: TGTGCCATCACAATGAGAGATAACTATGGCTACACCTTC. It yields the protein CAITMRDNYGYTF.

This clone was seen a few times. The CDR3 spells CAISGGVVVNSPLHF. The CDR3 nucleotides read TGTGCCATCAGTGGGGGCGTTGTGGTAAATTCACCCCTCCACTTT. The chain links TRBV10-3 to TRBJ1-6; weak D call: TRBD1 (5 bases). The CDR3 extends over 15 amino acids. The V gene lost 4 bases and the J gene lost 7 bases, with 14 bases spanning the gap. The germline V gene has CDR1 ENHRY and CDR2 SYGVKD.

The chain joins TRBV28 to TRBJ2-7; 10 nucleotides match TRBD1. The CDR3 has 18 residues. J was trimmed by 5 bases and V by 7 bases; bases with no gene match: 20. Germline CDR1 is MDHEN and CDR2 is SYDVKM. CDR3 nucleotides: TGTGCCAGCACCCGAGGCAGCCCCCTAAAGACAGGGGGCGACGAGCAGTACTTC. It encodes CASTRGSPLKTGGDEQYF.

The V call is TRBV9, the J call TRBJ2-5, with D maybe TRBD2 (6 bases). CDR1 and CDR2 (germline): SGDLS, YYNGEE. The length of the CDR3 is 15 residues. The V end lost 0 bases, the J end lost 4 bases, and 13 bases lay between the germline ends. The DNA of the CDR3 is TGTGCCAGCAGCGTAGGCGGGGCATCCGGAGAGACCCAGTACTTC. It specifies CASSVGGASGETQYF.

The chain joins TRBV19 to TRBJ2-5; D not resolved. V was trimmed by 6 bases and J by 5 bases, leaving 16 bases between them. The CDR3 has 14 amino acids. In germline, CDR1 is LNHDA, CDR2 SQIVND (reference sequence). CDR3 sequence reads: CASRETAAGETQYF. CDR3 in DNA: TGTGCCAGTAGGGAGACGGCAGCCGGGGAGACCCAGTACTTC.

This clone was found many times. The chain couples TRBV6-1 to TRBJ1-2; D remains ambiguous. Germline CDR1 MNHNS, CDR2 SASEGT. CDR3 length: 14 residues. Trimming removed 6 bases from V and 0 bases from J, with 11 bases in between. Here the CDR3 reads CASSLRETNYGYTF. The CDR3 coding sequence is TGTGCCAGCAGCCTCCGGGAAACTAACTATGGCTACACCTTC.

Remarks on this clone: Other nucleotide sequences from this sample produce the same CDR3. The chain links TRBV18 to TRBJ1-3, with D possibly matching TRBD1 (5 bases). The V gene lost 0 bases and the J gene lost 2 bases, with 8 bases spanning the gap. The germline gives CDR1 KGHSH, CDR2 LQKENI. The CDR3 consists of 15 residues. For the CDR3, the DNA is TGTGCCAGCTCACCACCATCGGGGGCTGGAAACACCATATATTTT. Protein sequence: CASSPPSGAGNTIYF.

This clone was seen a handful of times. This chain links TRBV6-6 with TRBJ1-1, with a tentative D call TRBD1 (6 bases). The CDR3 runs 15 residues. The germline V and J ends were trimmed by 2 bases and 7 bases, with 17 bases remaining between them. Per germline, CDR1 MNHNY and CDR2 SVGAGI (reference sequence). The CDR3 nucleotides are TGTGCCAGCAGTTACGGGGCGGCGGGGGCCAGTGAAGCTTTCTTT. Translating it yields CASSYGAAGASEAFF.

The V call is TRBV19, the J call TRBJ2-1; TRBD1 might be the D (6 bases). Germline V gene lookup returns CDR1 LNHDA and CDR2 SQIVND (reference sequence). The V end was cut by 10 bases, the J end by 2 bases, with 18 bases between. CDR3 length equals 15 residues. The CDR3 protein is CATYQSGAPYNEQFF. The DNA of the CDR3 is TGTGCCACCTACCAGTCAGGGGCCCCCTACAATGAGCAGTTCTTC.

The chain carries TRBV5-1 and TRBJ1-2; D might be TRBD1 (5 bases). The CDR3 runs 13 residues. Looked up from germline, CDR1 is SGHRS and CDR2 is YFSETQ. Trimming removed 4 bases at V and 8 bases at J, with 15 bases between. CDR3 bases: TGCGCCAGCAGCGGTGACAGTACTGGCGGCTACACCTTC. It encodes CASSGDSTGGYTF. Full variable domain (remainder filled in from reference TRBV5-1 and TRBJ1-2): KAGVTQTPRYLIKTRGQQVTLSCSPISGHRSVSWYQQTPGQGLQFLFEYFSETQRNKGNFPGRFSGRQFSNSRSEMNVSTLELGDSALYLCASSGDSTGGYTFGSGTRLTVV.

The chain carries TRBV15 and TRBJ2-5, with 7 bases matching TRBD2. Germline CDR1 reads LNHNV; CDR2 reads YYDKDF (reference sequence). Unmatched junction bases numbered 7, after V lost 2 bases and J lost 4 bases. The CDR3 is made up of 15 amino acids. CDR3 sequence (DNA): TGTGCCACCAGCAGACTACTCAGGGAGGGAGAGACCCAGTACTTC. This codes for CATSRLLREGETQYF.

The V and J genes are TRBV29-1 and TRBJ2-5; 7 bases agree with TRBD1. CDR1 is SQVTM and CDR2 is ANQGSEA in the germline V gene. This CDR3 has 12 amino acids. The J segment lost 1 base and the V segment lost 7 bases, leaving 3 bases of the junction unmatched. In DNA, the CDR3 is TGCAGCGCCAGACAGGGCCAAGAGACCCAGTACTTC. It yields the protein CSARQGQETQYF.

The rearrangement uses TRBV14 and TRBJ2-3; no reliable D call. The germline V gene encodes CDR1 SGHDN and CDR2 FVKESK. The CDR3 has 16 residues. Trimming pared 1 base from V and 2 bases from J, leaving 13 bases between. The CDR3 is CASSQGSFYHTDTQYF. The CDR3 DNA reads TGTGCCAGCAGCCAAGGTAGTTTCTACCACACAGATACGCAGTATTTT.

This clone appeared once. This chain connects TRBV14 to TRBJ1-2; possibly TRBD1 for D (5 bases). The CDR3 has 14 residues. Germline assignment: CDR1 SGHDN and CDR2 FVKESK. V was pared by 3 bases and J by 7 bases, with 15 bases between. The chain's CDR3 is CASSQEHSGTGYTF. The CDR3 DNA follows: TGTGCCAGCAGCCAGGAGCACAGCGGGACTGGCTACACCTTC.

Points on this clone: Other DNA sequences of this sample code for an identical CDR3. The J gene is TRBJ1-1, the V gene TRBV19, with 8 bases fitting TRBD1. Germline-derived CDR1 and CDR2 are LNHDA and SQIVND (reference sequence). The V gene end was trimmed by 5 bases and the J gene end by 2 bases; junction bases not matched to a gene: 4. The CDR3 is 14 amino acids. The CDR3 nucleotides read TGTGCCAGTAGTCGGACAGGGCGAAACACTGAAGCTTTCTTT. It codes for CASSRTGRNTEAFF.